This T cell receptor beta chain was recorded in a study of blood T cells in healthy people across ages. It was with a sample-barcoded 5' primer and a J-beta primer mix that a second PCR of roughly 7 to 12 cycles was run. TCRdb reanalysed the 5' RACE reads using MiXCR and keeps one entry per CDR3 protein. The sample yields some 1,000,000 distinct CDR3 sequences, approximately 26% seen once. The CDR3 loop spans 14 amino acids. From germline, CDR1 is LGHNA and CDR2 YSLEER. These data also formed part of another study, on T cells of mothers and their children.

V gene TRBV4-3 combines with J gene TRBJ2-1; D is unclear. With the DNA end fitting TRBJ2-7 better, the J assignment may be wrong. This TCR was recovered from a girl aged 2-10 years in good health. Source material: blood. The CDR3 coding sequence is TGCGCCAGCAGCCAAGCTCCCTATACCTACGAGCAGTACTTC. Translated, it gives CASSQAPYTYEQYF.